This T cell receptor (beta chain) was captured by sequencing in a study of T cell changes during pregnancy in multiple sclerosis (dated by TCRdb to the late 2010s). Notes on the research overall: The study looked at changes in the T cell repertoire across pregnancy in women with multiple sclerosis.

Libraries came from the immunoSEQ multiplex PCR assay. Sourced from immuneACCESS, this table was stored by TCRdb with only in-frame sequences that have V and J called. A share of the clones is absent; for the studies checked, an unresolved V gene accounts for under half, and the remainder has no known explanation. The sample table records around 100,000 clones; approximately 90% of these occur just once. The leading ten clones occupy 0.7% to 0.9% of the sample. Including the terminal cysteine and phenylalanine, the CDR3 comprises 16 residues. The DNA shown is the 48-base CDR3, in frame from base 1. The V and J ends are trimmed by 7 bases and 4 bases, leaving 20 bases between them. The germline V gene yields SGHTA for CDR1 and FQGNSA for CDR2. As to this clone: No antigen is known for it. Nothing much larger sits one base from this clone, and base qualities are not available.

The starting material was peripheral blood, obtained in the second trimester of pregnancy. The TCR sequence derives from a female donor in good health, enrolled as a control in a pregnancy study. The chain was built from TRBV7-2 and TRBJ2-1, with TRBD1 perhaps the D gene, on 6 matching bases. The bases are TGTGCCAGCATCCTTACAGGGATCGGTATGTACAATGAGCAGTTCTTC. The resulting protein is CASILTGIGMYNEQFF.